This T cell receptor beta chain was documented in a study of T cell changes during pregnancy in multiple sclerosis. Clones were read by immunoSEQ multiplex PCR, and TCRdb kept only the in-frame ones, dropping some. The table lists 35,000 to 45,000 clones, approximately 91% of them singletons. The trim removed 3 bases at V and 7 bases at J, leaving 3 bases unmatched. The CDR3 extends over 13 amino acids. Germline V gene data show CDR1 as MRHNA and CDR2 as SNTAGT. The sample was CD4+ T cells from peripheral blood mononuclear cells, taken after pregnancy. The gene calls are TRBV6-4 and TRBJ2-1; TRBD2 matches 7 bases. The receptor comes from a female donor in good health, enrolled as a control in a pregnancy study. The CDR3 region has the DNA TGTGCCAGCAGTGAGGAGCGGGGAAATGAGCAGTTCTTC. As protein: CASSEERGNEQFF.